A single sample gave rise to the 17 T cell receptor beta chains below, sequenced in a study of blood T cell repertoires in COVID-19. TCRdb keeps only in-frame clones here, not all; method: immunoSEQ multiplex PCR. Of approximately 250,000 clones detected, 75% to 85% appear once; the ten largest clones hold about 1.4%. Source material: peripheral blood. The receptors derive from a woman aged 40 to 50 who had recovered from COVID-19.

As to this clone: An end of the junction differs from the germline gene, which may be a read error. This chain links TRBV4-3 with TRBJ2-7, with TRBD2 as a possible D gene (5 bases). The CDR3 loop spans 14 amino acids. CDR1 and CDR2 from the germline V gene are LGHNA and YSLEER. CDR3 loop: CASSQRASSDEQYF. The CDR3 coding sequence is TGCGCCAGCAGCCAAAGGGCTAGCTCCGACGAGCAGTACTTC.

This chain joins TRBV5-4 and TRBJ2-3; 11 bases fit TRBD2. This CDR3 spans 16 amino acids. Germline CDR1 SGHNT, CDR2 YYREEE (reference sequence). Trimming removed 2 bases from V and 6 bases from J; junction bases left unmatched: 8. The CDR3 coding sequence is TGTGCCAGCAGCTTTCGTATAGCGGGGGGGCCGGATACGCAGTATTTT. Translated, it gives CASSFRIAGGPDTQYF.

This rearrangement joins TRBV19 to TRBJ2-1; tentative D call: TRBD1 (6 bases). CDR1 and CDR2 (germline): LNHDA, SQIVND (reference sequence). Trimming took 3 bases from V and 9 from J, leaving 12 bases between them. The CDR3 covers 13 residues. CDR3 in DNA: TGTGCCAGTAGTATGACAGGTCTTGGTGAGCAGTTCTTC. Translation gives CASSMTGLGEQFF.

This clone was seen more than once but under ten times. The J gene is TRBJ1-1, the V gene TRBV4-3; no reliable D call. In germline, CDR1 is LGHNA, CDR2 YSLEER. The V gene lost 0 bases and the J gene lost 1 base, with 12 bases spanning the gap. The CDR3 covers 16 residues. DNA for the CDR3: TGCGCCAGCAGCCAAGATGTACCCCTCGGGAACACTGAAGCTTTCTTT. Amino acids: CASSQDVPLGNTEAFF.

V is TRBV29-1 and J is TRBJ1-3; maybe TRBD1 (6 bases). V lost 6 bases and J lost 3, with 24 bases in between. The CDR3 covers 17 residues. CDR1 and CDR2 (germline): SQVTM, ANQGSEA. The CDR3 region is CSVEKPLGTPNGNTIYF. The CDR3 DNA sequence: TGCAGCGTAGAGAAGCCACTAGGGACACCGAATGGAAACACCATATATTTT.

The chain carries TRBV13 and TRBJ2-7; D is possibly TRBD2 (6 bases). This CDR3 contains 16 residues. V was trimmed by 0 bases and J by 7 bases, leaving 19 bases between them. Germline V lookup: CDR1 PRHDT, CDR2 FYEKMQ (reference sequence). The CDR3 is CASSLGKPASGVEQYF. In nucleotides, the CDR3 is TGTGCCAGCAGCTTAGGGAAGCCCGCGTCGGGAGTTGAGCAGTACTTC.

The J gene is TRBJ1-4, the V gene TRBV6-5, with D perhaps TRBD1 (5 bases). Germline values: CDR1 MNHEY, CDR2 SVGAGI. Trimming removed 0 bases from V and 9 bases from J, with 14 bases in between. CDR3 length equals 15 residues. CDR3 amino acids: CASSYSKGLGQKLFF. CDR3 nucleotides: TGTGCCAGCAGTTACTCGAAGGGGTTAGGACAAAAACTGTTTTTT.

The chain recombines TRBV5-1 with TRBJ2-7, with D possibly matching TRBD2 (6 bases). Between the trimmed V and J ends, which lost 4 bases and 3 bases, there was a span of 14 bases. CDR1 is SGHRS and CDR2 is YFSETQ in the germline V gene. This CDR3 region has 14 residues. CDR3 sequence reads: CASSAGLALYEQYF. The CDR3, as DNA: TGCGCCAGCAGCGCGGGACTGGCTCTCTACGAGCAGTACTTC.

The chain combines TRBV5-6 with TRBJ2-5, with 12 bases aligning to TRBD2. V dropped 0 bases and J dropped 5; count of bases not matched to a gene: 2. CDR1 SGHDT and CDR2 YYEEEE come from the germline V gene. This CDR3 has 15 residues. DNA of the CDR3: TGTGCCAGCAGCTTGGTTACTAGCGGGGGGGAGACCCAGTACTTC. It is translated as CASSLVTSGGETQYF.

The J gene is TRBJ1-1, the V gene TRBV28; TRBD1 matches at 12 bases. Germline CDR1 is MDHEN and CDR2 is SYDVKM. The CDR3 contains 18 residues. Unmatched junction bases numbered 14, after V lost 8 bases and J lost 1 base. The CDR3 DNA reads TGTGCCAGCTTTTTCTACCTGGGACAGGGGGCAACGAACACTGAAGCTTTCTTT. It specifies CASFFYLGQGATNTEAFF.

The J gene is TRBJ2-2, the V gene TRBV11-3; weak D call: TRBD1 (5 bases). Germline-derived CDR1 and CDR2 are SGHNT and YENEEA. This CDR3 has 15 residues. V was clipped by 3 bases and J by 1 base, with 9 bases between them. CDR3 in amino acids: CASSFAGMNTGELFF. CDR3 DNA: TGTGCCAGCAGCTTCGCAGGGATGAACACCGGGGAGCTGTTTTTT.

The V call is TRBV3-1 (or the pseudogene TRBV3-2), the J call TRBJ2-1, with 7 bases fitting TRBD2. Germline V gene lookup returns CDR1 LGHDT and CDR2 YNNKEL (reference sequence). With V trimmed by 2 bases and J by 6 bases, 7 bases remained unmatched. The length of the CDR3 is 15 residues. CDR3 region: CASSQSGGLGNEQFF. The CDR3 DNA follows: TGTGCCAGCAGCCAATCGGGGGGACTTGGCAATGAGCAGTTCTTC.

This chain joins TRBV2 and TRBJ2-5; maybe TRBD1 (6 bases). The V end lost 5 bases, the J end lost 5 bases, and 18 bases lay between the germline ends. This CDR3 spans 15 amino acids. Looked up from germline, CDR1 is SNHLY and CDR2 is FYNNEI. The CDR3 here is CASSLGASEQETQYF. CDR3 sequence (DNA): TGTGCCAGCAGTTTGGGGGCGAGCGAACAGGAGACCCAGTACTTC.

The J gene is TRBJ1-5, the V gene TRBV7-8; D remains ambiguous. This CDR3 contains 12 residues. V was trimmed by 9 bases and J by 3 bases, leaving 9 bases between them. Germline V gives CDR1 SGHVS, CDR2 FQNEAQ. CDR3 nucleotide sequence: TGTGCCAGTTCGGGGTACAATCAGCCCCAGCATTTT. Amino acids: CASSGYNQPQHF. The full variable domain, with the rest looked up from reference TRBV7-8 and TRBJ1-5, is GAGVSQSPRYKVAKRGQDVALRCDPISGHVSLFWYQQALGQGPEFLTYFQNEAQLDKSGLPSDRFFAERPEGSVSTLKIQRTQQEDSAVYLCASSGYNQPQHFGDGTRLSIL.

This clone occurred a few times. The V and J genes are TRBV6-6 and TRBJ2-7; D not certain. The germline gives CDR1 MNHNY, CDR2 SVGAGI (reference sequence). Trimming removed 2 bases from V and 4 bases from J, with 9 bases in between. The CDR3 sequence is 13 residues long. The CDR3 reads CASSYHSRYEQYF. DNA for the CDR3: TGTGCCAGCAGTTACCACTCCCGGTACGAGCAGTACTTC.

This chain connects TRBV6-2 or TRBV6-3 to TRBJ2-2; no firm D call. The CDR3 has 13 residues. Between the trimmed V and J ends, which lost 2 bases and 7 bases, there was a span of 8 bases. Germline lookup yields CDR1 MNHEY and CDR2 SVGEGT. The CDR3 nucleotides read TGTGCCAGCAGTTACCCATTCAGCGGGGAGCTGTTTTTT. This translates into CASSYPFSGELFF.

This rearrangement joins TRBV4-3 to TRBJ1-4; tentatively, D is TRBD1 (6 bases). V lost 2 bases and J lost 1, with 8 bases in between. CDR3 size: 15 residues. CDR1 is LGHNA and CDR2 is YSLEER in the germline V gene. The CDR3 region is CASSQQDRTNEKLFF. DNA for the CDR3: TGCGCCAGCAGCCAACAGGACAGAACTAATGAAAAACTGTTTTTT.